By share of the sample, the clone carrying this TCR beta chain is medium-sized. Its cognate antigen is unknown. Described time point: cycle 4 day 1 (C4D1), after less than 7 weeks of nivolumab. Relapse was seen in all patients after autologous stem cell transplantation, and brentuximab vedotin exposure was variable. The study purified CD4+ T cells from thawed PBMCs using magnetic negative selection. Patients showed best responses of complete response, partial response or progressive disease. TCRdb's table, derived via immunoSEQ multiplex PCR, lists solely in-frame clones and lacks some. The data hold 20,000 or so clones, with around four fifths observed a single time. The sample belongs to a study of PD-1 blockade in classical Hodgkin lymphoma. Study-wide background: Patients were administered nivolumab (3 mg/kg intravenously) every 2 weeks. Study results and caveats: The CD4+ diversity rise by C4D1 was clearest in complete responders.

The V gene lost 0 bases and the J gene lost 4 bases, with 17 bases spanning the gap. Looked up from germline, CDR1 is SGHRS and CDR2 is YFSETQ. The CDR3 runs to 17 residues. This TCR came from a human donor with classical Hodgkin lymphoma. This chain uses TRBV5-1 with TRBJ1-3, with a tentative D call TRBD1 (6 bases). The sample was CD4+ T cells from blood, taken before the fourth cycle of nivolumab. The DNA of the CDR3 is TGCGCCAGCAGCTTGGGCCCCGACAGGTTATCCGGAAACACCATATATTTT. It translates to CASSLGPDRLSGNTIYF. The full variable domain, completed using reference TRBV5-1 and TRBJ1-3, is KAGVTQTPRYLIKTRGQQVTLSCSPISGHRSVSWYQQTPGQGLQFLFEYFSETQRNKGNFPGRFSGRQFSNSRSEMNVSTLELGDSALYLCASSLGPDRLSGNTIYFGEGSWLTVV.